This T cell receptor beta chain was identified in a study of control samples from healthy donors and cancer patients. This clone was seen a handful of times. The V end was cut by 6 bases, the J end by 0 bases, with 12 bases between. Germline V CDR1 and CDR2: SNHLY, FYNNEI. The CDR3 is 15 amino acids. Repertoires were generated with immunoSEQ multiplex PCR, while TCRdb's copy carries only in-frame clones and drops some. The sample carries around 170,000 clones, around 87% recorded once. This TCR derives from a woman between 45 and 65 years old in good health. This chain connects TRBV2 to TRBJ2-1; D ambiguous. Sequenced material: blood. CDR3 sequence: CASSGYLGSYNEQFF. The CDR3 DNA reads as TGTGCCAGCAGCGGGTATCTGGGCTCCTACAATGAGCAGTTCTTC.